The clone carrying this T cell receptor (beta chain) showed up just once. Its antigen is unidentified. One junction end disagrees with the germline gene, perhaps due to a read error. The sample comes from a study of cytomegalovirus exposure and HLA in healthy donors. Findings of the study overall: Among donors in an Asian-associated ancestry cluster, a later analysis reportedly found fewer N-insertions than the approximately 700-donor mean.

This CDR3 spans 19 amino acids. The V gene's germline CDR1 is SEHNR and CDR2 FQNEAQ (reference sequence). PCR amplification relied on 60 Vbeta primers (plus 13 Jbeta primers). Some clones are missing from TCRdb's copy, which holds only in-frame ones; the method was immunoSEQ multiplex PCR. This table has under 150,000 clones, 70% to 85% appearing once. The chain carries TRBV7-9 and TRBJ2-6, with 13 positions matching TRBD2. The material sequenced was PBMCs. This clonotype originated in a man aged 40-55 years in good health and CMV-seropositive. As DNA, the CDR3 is TGTTCCAGCAGCTTAGCTCGGACTAGCGGGAGAACTGGGGCCAACGTCCTGACTTTC. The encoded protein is CSSSLARTSGRTGANVLTF.